The clone carrying this T cell receptor beta chain has at least ten counts. Its target is not known. Preparation of TCR beta libraries was done by quantitative 5'-RACE with molecular barcodes. From the 5' RACE reads, TCRdb called clonotypes with MiXCR, one entry per CDR3 protein. The sample has approximately 220,000 distinct CDR3 sequences; 8% to 11% are singletons. Germline values: CDR1 DFQATT, CDR2 SNEGSKA (reference sequence). The CDR3 runs 16 residues. Trimming left V 0 bases short and J 8 bases short, with 20 bases between. The data originate from a study of CD8 T cells in ankylosing spondylitis. Study-wide points: Within peripheral blood, clones linked to disease were CD8+ and relatively rare. There was reportedly significant enrichment of clones that were disease-linked in matched ankylosing spondylitis synovial fluid.

Specimen: blood, either unsorted or a sorted T cell fraction (not recorded which). The TCR was taken from a male donor with ankylosing spondylitis or in good health (not recorded which). The genes are TRBV20-1 and TRBJ2-1, with D tentatively TRBD2 (7 bases). CDR3 sequence reads: CSARDLGGAFLDEQFF. CDR3 nucleotides: TGCAGTGCTAGAGATCTTGGGGGGGCCTTCTTGGATGAGCAGTTCTTC.